These 30 T cell receptor beta chains were all obtained from the same sample, sequenced in a study of shared clonotypes between healthy human individuals. Here immunoSEQ multiplex PCR was the method, and the copy in TCRdb shows in-frame clones only, minus some. The sample shows about 770,000 clones, just under 75% of them seen only once. Sequencing used memory CD4+ T cells sorted from blood. Stated subset: CD45RA-negative fraction. These TCRs come from a young woman in good health.

This clone was observed a few times. This sequence joins TRBV30 and TRBJ2-1, with 11 nucleotides matching TRBD2. Germline V gene data show CDR1 as GTSNPN and CDR2 as SVGIG (reference sequence). The V segment lost 4 bases and the J segment 3 bases; nucleotides outside the gene matches: 5. The CDR3 totals 15 residues. The CDR3 reads CAWNPGLAVYNEQFF. The CDR3 DNA follows: TGTGCCTGGAACCCGGGACTAGCGGTCTACAATGAGCAGTTCTTC.

The chain links TRBV6-5 to TRBJ2-2, with D unclear. The CDR3 length is 14 residues. V shed 5 bases and J shed 2 bases, with 9 bases lying between them. The germline V gene encodes CDR1 MNHEY and CDR2 SVGAGI. CDR3 amino acids: CASSHRGNTGELFF. The CDR3 DNA is TGTGCCAGCAGTCACAGAGGCAACACCGGGGAGCTGTTTTTT.

This clone was seen a single time. Given a much more abundant clone one base away, this may be a read error. V usage is TRBV14 and J usage is TRBJ2-7; D is unclear. CDR1 and CDR2 (germline): SGHDN, FVKESK. This CDR3 spans 13 amino acids. DNA of the CDR3: TGTGTCAGCAGCCAAGTTCAGTCCTACGAGCAGTACTTC. It codes for CVSSQVQSYEQYF. The complete variable domain, with remaining parts taken from reference TRBV14 and TRBJ2-7, reads EAGVTQFPSHSVIEKGQTVTLRCDPISGHDNLYWYRRVMGKEIKFLLHFVKESKQDESGMPNNRFLAERTGGTYSTLKVQPAELEDSGVYFCVSSQVQSYEQYFGPGTRLTVT.

In this sample, this clone turned up a few times. The rearrangement links TRBV19 to TRBJ2-5; D perhaps matches TRBD1 (5 bases). The CDR3 runs to 14 residues. Germline assignment: CDR1 LNHDA and CDR2 SQIVND (reference sequence). The V end was cut by 5 bases, the J end by 5 bases, with 15 bases between. CDR3 protein: CASSRQPTSETQYF. CDR3 coding DNA: TGTGCCAGTAGTCGACAGCCCACCTCGGAGACCCAGTACTTC. Variable domain in full (rest from reference TRBV19 and TRBJ2-5): DGGITQSPKYLFRKEGQNVTLSCEQNLNHDAMYWYRQDPGQGLRLIYYSQIVNDFQKGDIAEGYSVSREKKESFPLTVTSAQKNPTAFYLCASSRQPTSETQYFGPGTRLLVL.

This clone showed up just once. The chain is built from TRBV15 and TRBJ2-3; D is unclear. There are 13 residues in the CDR3. CDR1 and CDR2 (germline): LNHNV, YYDKDF (reference sequence). The ends were cut back, 6 bases at V and 5 bases at J, with 12 bases in the middle. The CDR3 is CATSARVQDTQYF. In DNA form, the CDR3 reads TGTGCCACCAGTGCTAGGGTTCAAGATACGCAGTATTTT. Supplemented by reference TRBV15 and TRBJ2-3, the full variable domain reads DAMVIQNPRYQVTQFGKPVTLSCSQTLNHNVMYWYQQKSSQAPKLLFHYYDKDFNNEADTPDNFQSRRPNTSFCFLDIRSPGLGDTAMYLCATSARVQDTQYFGPGTRLTVL.

The CDR3 DNA reads TGCGCCAGCAGTAACGCTGCAACTAATGAAAAACTGTTTTTT. Its protein is CASSNAATNEKLFF. The rearrangement joins TRBV10-2 to TRBJ1-4; D is unclear. Trimming took 5 bases from V and 0 from J, leaving 7 bases between them. Germline loops: CDR1 WSHSY, CDR2 SAAADI. The length of the CDR3 is 14 residues.

V and J are TRBV18 and TRBJ1-2, with D possibly matching TRBD1 (5 bases). Germline lookup yields CDR1 KGHSH and CDR2 LQKENI. Trimming removed 5 bases from V and 6 bases from J, with 13 bases in between. The CDR3 consists of 13 residues. The CDR3 region has the DNA TGTGCCAGCTCAGGGCAAGGGGACGATGGCTACACCTTC. It encodes CASSGQGDDGYTF. Full variable domain (rest looked up from reference TRBV18 and TRBJ1-2): NAGVMQNPRHLVRRRGQEARLRCSPMKGHSHVYWYRQLPEEGLKFMVYLQKENIIDESGMPKERFSAEFPKEGPSILRIQQVVRGDSAAYFCASSGQGDDGYTFGSGTRLTVV.

The chain uses TRBV19 and TRBJ1-2, with D possibly TRBD1 on 5 matching bases. The CDR3 contains 14 residues. The germline gives CDR1 LNHDA, CDR2 SQIVND (reference sequence). With 2 bases removed from V and 4 bases from J, the gap between germline ends came to 11 bases. Here the CDR3 DNA reads TGTGCCAGTAGTATAAGGGACGACTCCTATGGCTACACCTTC. Amino acid sequence: CASSIRDDSYGYTF.

The rearrangement links TRBV7-3 to TRBJ2-1; TRBD2 aligns across 8 bases. The CDR3 runs 16 residues. The germline V gene encodes CDR1 SGHTA and CDR2 FQGTGA. Trimming at V came to 5 bases and at J to 8 bases, leaving 14 bases not matched to a gene. CDR3 DNA: TGTGCCAGCAGCATGGACCCGGGACTAGTAGGGCATGAGCAGTTCTTC. As protein: CASSMDPGLVGHEQFF.

The chain combines TRBV11-2 with TRBJ2-4, with D tentatively TRBD1 (6 bases). Deletions cut 2 bases from V and 7 bases from J, with 6 bases between. The germline gives CDR1 SGHAT, CDR2 FQNNGV. The CDR3 contains 12 residues. The CDR3 loop reads CASSLQGNIQYF. The CDR3 bases are TGTGCCAGCAGCTTACAGGGGAACATTCAGTACTTC.

This chain connects TRBV20-1 to TRBJ2-3; tentatively, D is TRBD2 (6 bases). With 6 bases removed from V and 4 bases from J, the gap between germline ends came to 8 bases. CDR1 is DFQATT, CDR2 SNEGSKA, per germline (reference sequence). This CDR3 region has 11 residues. CDR3 in amino acids: CSATGADTQYF. The CDR3 DNA reads as TGCAGTGCCACGGGGGCAGATACGCAGTATTTT.

V usage is TRBV30 and J usage is TRBJ1-5; D gene uncertain. The V end was cut by 5 bases, the J end by 0 bases, with 8 bases between. Germline V lookup: CDR1 GTSNPN, CDR2 SVGIG (reference sequence). The CDR3 is 13 residues long. The DNA for the CDR3 is TGTGCCTGGGGAAGGGATAGCAATCAGCCCCAGCATTTT. Its protein product is CAWGRDSNQPQHF.

The chain couples TRBV30 to TRBJ2-3, with a tentative D call TRBD1 (6 bases). This CDR3 contains 15 residues. The germline V and J ends were trimmed by 4 bases and 2 bases, with 16 bases remaining between them. Germline V gene data show CDR1 as GTSNPN and CDR2 as SVGIG (reference sequence). The CDR3 reads CAWTRGYYTTDTQYF. The CDR3 DNA sequence: TGTGCCTGGACCAGGGGCTATTACACCACAGATACGCAGTATTTT.

The table lists this clone with many counts. The V and J genes are TRBV28 and TRBJ2-3; 9 bases line up with TRBD2. CDR3 length: 13 amino acids. The V segment lost 6 bases and the J segment 4 bases; nucleotides outside the gene matches: 2. Germline loops: CDR1 MDHEN, CDR2 SYDVKM. CDR3 sequence (DNA): TGTGCCAGCAGCCGGACTAGCGCAGATACGCAGTATTTT. Residues: CASSRTSADTQYF.

There are a few counts of this clone. The V gene is TRBV21-1, the J gene TRBJ2-7; the D segment call TRBD1 is taken from the table without a DNA check. TRBV21-1 is marked as a pseudogene. The CDR3 extends over 15 amino acids. The CDR3 loop reads CASCHPSGTDYEQYF. The CDR3 bases are TGTGCCAGCTGCCACCCATCCGGGACAGACTACGAGCAGTACTTC.

This clone was seen at least ten times. This sample includes further DNA sequences coding for the same CDR3. The chain has TRBV25-1 and TRBJ1-5; D is uncertain. There are 13 residues in the CDR3. With 3 bases removed from V and 3 bases from J, the gap between germline ends came to 6 bases. CDR1 and CDR2 from the germline V gene are MGHDK and SYGVNS. The CDR3 sequence is CASSEGNNQPQHF. DNA for the CDR3: TGTGCCAGCAGTGAGGGAAACAATCAGCCCCAGCATTTT.

The chain uses TRBV9 and TRBJ2-7; the D is unclear. CDR1 SGDLS and CDR2 YYNGEE come from the germline V gene. This CDR3 region has 14 residues. V was trimmed by 1 base and J by 0 bases, leaving 8 bases between them. The CDR3 here is CASSVSTVSYEQYF. In DNA, the CDR3 is TGTGCCAGCAGCGTATCAACGGTCTCCTACGAGCAGTACTTC.

V usage is TRBV7-9 and J usage is TRBJ2-5; TRBD2 is a possible D gene (5 bases). This CDR3 is 18 amino acids long. Trimming shortened V by 0 bases and J by 1 base, and 18 bases separated the two germline ends. The germline V gene encodes CDR1 SEHNR and CDR2 FQNEAQ (reference sequence). CDR3: CASSLAPTIRDFQETQYF. CDR3 in DNA: TGTGCCAGCAGCTTAGCACCAACGATCCGGGATTTCCAAGAGACCCAGTACTTC.

The rearrangement links TRBV6-6 to TRBJ1-2; D not resolved. This CDR3 spans 11 amino acids. V was clipped by 4 bases and J by 5 bases, with 5 bases between them. CDR1 is MNHNY and CDR2 is SVGAGI in the germline V gene (reference sequence). The CDR3, as DNA: TGTGCCAGCAGTTTTGGGTATGGCTACACCTTC. As protein: CASSFGYGYTF.

Only a few counts were recorded for this clone. J is TRBJ2-3 and V is TRBV19; 7 positions match TRBD2. Germline loops: CDR1 LNHDA, CDR2 SQIVND (reference sequence). Trimming cost V 4 bases and J 2 bases; bases outside gene matches: 3. The CDR3 totals 14 residues. In nucleotides, the CDR3 is TGTGCCAGTAGTAGGCTAGCGGACACAGATACGCAGTATTTT. Translating it yields CASSRLADTDTQYF.

This clone came up many times. The genes are TRBV7-2 and TRBJ1-1, with TRBD1 matching over 10 bases. The germline CDR1 and CDR2 sequences are SGHTA and FQGNSA. This CDR3 has 14 residues. V lost 5 bases to trimming and J lost 1 base; unmatched junction nucleotides: 1. The chain's CDR3 is CASSGDRGNTEAFF. The CDR3 DNA sequence: TGTGCCAGCAGCGGGGACAGGGGGAACACTGAAGCTTTCTTT.

This clone was observed once. V usage is TRBV30 and J usage is TRBJ2-1; 11 bases are shared with TRBD2. The germline CDR1 and CDR2 sequences are GTSNPN and SVGIG (reference sequence). J gave up 5 bases and V 0 bases, and 9 bases lay outside the gene matches. This CDR3 contains 17 residues. CDR3 DNA: TGTGCCTGGAGTGTGTGGGCTAGCGGGAGGACCGACAATGAGCAGTTCTTC. Residues: CAWSVWASGRTDNEQFF. The entire variable domain, with the rest obtained from reference TRBV30 and TRBJ2-1, is as follows: SQTIHQWPATLVQPVGSPLSLECTVEGTSNPNLYWYRQAAGRGLQLLFYSVGIGQISSEVPQNLSASRPQDRQFILSSKKLLLSDSGFYLCAWSVWASGRTDNEQFFGPGTRLTVL.

CDR3 bases: TGTGCCAGCAGCTTCTCATCAGGGGAGGGCTACACCTTC. It codes for CASSFSSGEGYTF. This chain links TRBV7-2 with TRBJ1-2; tentative D call: TRBD1 (6 bases). V lost 3 bases, J lost 8 bases, and 13 bases lay in between. Germline CDR1 reads SGHTA; CDR2 reads FQGNSA. CDR3 length: 13 residues.

This sequence joins TRBV28 and TRBJ1-5; 7 bases fit TRBD1. Losses at the gene ends were 3 bases for V and 7 bases for J; bases not matched to a gene: 6. This CDR3 has 14 amino acids. In germline, CDR1 is MDHEN, CDR2 SYDVKM. In nucleotides, the CDR3 is TGTGCCAGCAGTTTGGACAGGTACGACCAGCCCCAGCATTTT. Translating it yields CASSLDRYDQPQHF. The complete variable domain, with remaining parts taken from reference TRBV28 and TRBJ1-5, reads DVKVTQSSRYLVKRTGEKVFLECVQDMDHENMFWYRQDPGLGLRLIYFSYDVKMKEKGDIPEGYSVSREKKERFSLILESASTNQTSMYLCASSLDRYDQPQHFGDGTRLSIL.

The rearrangement joins TRBV6-5 to TRBJ1-2; perhaps TRBD1 as D (5 bases). Germline V gene data show CDR1 as MNHEY and CDR2 as SVGAGI. The CDR3 is 14 amino acids. V lost 6 bases and J 4 bases, leaving 15 bases between the germline ends. CDR3 nucleotides: TGTGCCAGCAGCCCAAAGGCAGGGACCTATGGCTACACCTTC. Its protein product is CASSPKAGTYGYTF.

V usage is TRBV5-1 and J usage is TRBJ2-1, with D perhaps TRBD1 or TRBD2 (5 bases each). There are 14 residues in the CDR3. CDR1 and CDR2 (germline): SGHRS, YFSETQ. The ends were cut back, 4 bases at V and 8 bases at J, with 16 bases in the middle. Here the CDR3 DNA reads TGCGCCAGCAGCGTCGGGACCCCGCGGGATGAGCAGTTCTTC. It codes for CASSVGTPRDEQFF.

This chain uses TRBV7-9 with TRBJ1-1; TRBD1 matches 11 bases. Germline values: CDR1 SEHNR, CDR2 FQNEAQ (reference sequence). V shed 4 bases and J 4 bases; nucleotides not matched to a gene: 5. The CDR3 consists of 15 residues. The CDR3 loop is CASSWGTGGRTEAFF. In nucleotides, the CDR3 is TGTGCCAGCAGCTGGGGGACAGGGGGACGCACTGAAGCTTTCTTT.

This clone was recorded only once. At the DNA level, this CDR3 is encoded by other sequences in the same sample as well. V and J are TRBV7-3 and TRBJ2-3; D might be TRBD1 or TRBD2, each matching 5 bases. Per the germline V gene, CDR1 is SGHTA and CDR2 is FQGTGA. This CDR3 contains 15 residues. Deletions cut 2 bases from V and 0 bases from J, with 9 bases between. CDR3 protein: CASSLEGSSTDTQYF. The CDR3 DNA reads TGTGCCAGCAGCTTAGAGGGGTCTAGCACAGATACGCAGTATTTT.

This chain links TRBV6-5 with TRBJ2-7; D not resolved. The germline gives CDR1 MNHEY, CDR2 SVGAGI. The CDR3 has 14 amino acids. V lost 5 bases to trimming and J lost 1 base, with 12 bases between them. CDR3 loop: CASSPPGRSYEQYF. CDR3 coding DNA: TGTGCCAGCAGTCCTCCGGGCAGGTCCTACGAGCAGTACTTC.

The sample holds a few counts of this clone. The genes are TRBV11-2 and TRBJ2-5; D may be TRBD1 (5 bases). V was pared by 0 bases and J by 5 bases, with 13 bases between. Germline V gene sequence: CDR1 SGHAT, CDR2 FQNNGV. The CDR3 runs 15 residues. The DNA of the CDR3 is TGTGCCAGCAGCTTAGATAGGGGAAGCTGGGAGACCCAGTACTTC. Translation gives CASSLDRGSWETQYF.